The TCR beta chain described here comes from a study of shared clonotypes between healthy human individuals (TCRdb year 2020). About the full investigation: A couple of women and a few men aged 18 to 49 years were included in the cohort. For each donor, CD4 naive and CD4 memory were each given three plates, CD8 naive was given two plates, and CD8 memory was given one plate. The study deeply sequenced blood TCR repertoires of about 5 healthy adults to estimate repertoire size and the extent of clonotype sharing between individuals. To increase sequencing depth and limit assay-specific biases, TCR repertoire library preparation and sequencing were carried out by different laboratories using diverse techniques. Between about 0.94 and 8.9 billion PBMCs per donor were obtained by leukapheresis.

Using the deep immunoSEQ assay, multiplex PCR amplified TCR CDR3 regions from genomic DNA. For each cell subset, the extracted genomic DNA was distributed evenly across all wells of several immunoSEQ 96-well plates, and each plate served as one replicate. For sorted subsets, 200 to 250 ng genomic DNA, equal to some 28,000 T cell genomes, was loaded into each replicate PCR. Purified libraries were quantified with a Qubit 3.0 fluorometer, sized on a Bioanalyzer 2100, and re-quantified with the KAPA Library Quantification kit. Each immunoSEQ 96-well plate was sequenced on its own single-read 150-cycle Illumina NextSeq 550 flow cell. Turning to the authors' computational methods: Because the immunoSEQ output included only junctional sequences and no quality scores, the filtering could not be the same as the filtering used for full-length reads. To assign V/J genes and CDR3, sequences were annotated against IMGT germline references using PyIR, a Python wrapper for IgBLAST v1.9. Reads were filtered out if the reads had weak V/J assignments (E-value above 1e-6), no CDR3, stop codons, out-of-frame junctions, or ambiguous translated residues. V3J clonotypes were defined as sequences sharing the same inferred V gene, J gene, and CDR3 amino acid sequence. Percentage overlap between repertoires was calculated by dividing the number of shared unique clonotypes by the size of the smaller repertoire. Repertoire richness was assessed with RTK rarefaction, the Chao1 estimator, and Recon v2.1 estimates of unobserved clonotypes. Generation probabilities were computed with OLGA for all TCRbeta clonotypes obtained by the gDNA method from a handful of donors. What TCRdb holds here is the immuneACCESS table cut down to in-frame rearrangements. Part of the clones is not present; checked against another copy, under half of the missing clones reflect an unresolved V gene, and the others are unexplained. That table is the source of V, J and clone size, and D and trimming were worked out from the DNA. Recorded for this sample are about 380,000 clones; approximately 96% of them occurred a single time. Jointly, the top ten make up approximately 0.32% of the sample.

The CDR3 contains 15 residues, cysteine and phenylalanine counted. Only the CDR3 portion is preserved as DNA: 45 bases, with reading frame beginning at the first base. Via the germline V gene, CDR1 is MDHEN and CDR2 SYDVKM. Relative to germline, V is missing 5 bases and J is missing 2 bases, with 5 bases of the junction outside any gene match. Overall results and qualifications from the work: The small number of donors limited the genetic and exposure-history diversity represented. Compared with non-shared clonotypes, the clonotypes found in all four sorted-subset donors had higher generation probabilities. Rarefaction of sorted-subset datasets indicated incomplete sequencing despite the large sequencing depth. Pairwise subsampling indicated that sequencing depth was expected to affect the degree of clonotype sharing among donors. Naive subsets generally had larger estimated clonotype richness than memory subsets. Only blood was sampled, and tissue TCR repertoires likely differ from those in blood. About 5% of naive CD4, around 4% of naive CD8, about 2.1% of memory CD4, and around 0.42% of memory CD8 clonotypes were shared across several donors.

A word on this clone: Its antigen has not been determined. No base quality values were provided; no much bigger clone lies one nucleotide off.

Donors were healthy HIV-negative adults with no recently reported acute infections or vaccinations. All donors were Caucasian adults living in Nashville, Tennessee, USA. CD8 memory samples were composed of magnetically selected CD45RO+ cells combined with CCR7-negative CD45RA+ effector memory (TemRA) cells. Blood was collected by leukapheresis, and PBMCs were isolated by Ficoll-Histopaque density gradient centrifugation and then cryopreserved in liquid nitrogen vapor phase. Purity and quantity of every magnetically sorted T cell population were checked by analytical flow cytometry. Each sorted fraction had its genomic DNA isolated and then quantified by UV absorbance on a Nanodrop 2000c.

This clonotype was sampled from a man under 40 in good health. Sequencing used memory CD8+ T cells sorted from blood. Sample cell subset or site, as interpreted from the label and publication: CD45RO+ cells pooled with CCR7-negative TemRA cells. The V and J genes are TRBV28 and TRBJ2-2, with 7 bases in between that match TRBD1. CDR3 region: CASSRRQGNTGELFF. The sequenced DNA: TGTGCCAGCAGTCGTCGACAGGGAAACACCGGGGAGCTGTTTTTT.